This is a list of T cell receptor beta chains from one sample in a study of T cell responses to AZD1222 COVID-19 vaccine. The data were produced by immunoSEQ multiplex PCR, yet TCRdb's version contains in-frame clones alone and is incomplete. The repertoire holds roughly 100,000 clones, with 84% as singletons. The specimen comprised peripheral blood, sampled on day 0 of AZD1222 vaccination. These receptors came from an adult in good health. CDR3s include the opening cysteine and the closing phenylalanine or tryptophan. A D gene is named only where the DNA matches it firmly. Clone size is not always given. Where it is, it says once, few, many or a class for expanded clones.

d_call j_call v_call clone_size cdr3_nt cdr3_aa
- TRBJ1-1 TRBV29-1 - TGCAGCGTTGGGTCCAGGGTTCCCACTGAAGCTTTCTTT CSVGSRVPTEAFF
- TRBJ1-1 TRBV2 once TGTGCCAGCAGTCTGACCGACGGAGCTTTCTTT CASSLTDGAFF
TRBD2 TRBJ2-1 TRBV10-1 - TGCGCCAGCAGAGTAGCGGGTTCCGTCAATGAGCAGTTCTTC CASRVAGSVNEQFF
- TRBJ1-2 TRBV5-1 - TGCGCCAGCAGCTTTTTTGAGGCTAACTATGGCTACACCTTC CASSFFEANYGYTF
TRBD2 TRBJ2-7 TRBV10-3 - TGTGCCATTGGGAGGGACTACGAGCAGTACTTC CAIGRDYEQYF
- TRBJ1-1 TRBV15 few TGTGCCACCAGCAGAGACCTGGGGGGTTTGACTGAAGCTTTCTTT CATSRDLGGLTEAFF
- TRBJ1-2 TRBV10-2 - TGCGCCAGCAGTGATCAGGGCAGGAAGAGTGGCTACACCTTC CASSDQGRKSGYTF
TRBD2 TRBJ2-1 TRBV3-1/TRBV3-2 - TGTGCCAGCAGCGCCTCGGGACTATCAAAAAGGGGCAATGAGCAGTTCTTC CASSASGLSKRGNEQFF
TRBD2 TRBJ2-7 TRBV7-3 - TGTGCCAGCAGCCCCGGGACGGGAGGGCCTTGGGAGCAGTACTTC CASSPGTGGPWEQYF
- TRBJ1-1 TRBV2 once TGTGCCAGCGCCTTAGGGAACACTGAAGCTTTCTTT CASALGNTEAFF
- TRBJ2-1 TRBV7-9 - TGTGCCAGCAGCTTAGCGGGGGGTCTTACGAGCTCCTACAATGAGCAGTTCTTC CASSLAGGLTSSYNEQFF
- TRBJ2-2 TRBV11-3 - TGTGCCAGCACCCCCAATTCGTACACCGGGGAGCTGTTTTTT CASTPNSYTGELFF
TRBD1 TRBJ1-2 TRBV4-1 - TGCGCCAGCAGCCAAGCTTGGACAGGGTTTGACTATGGCTACACCTTC CASSQAWTGFDYGYTF
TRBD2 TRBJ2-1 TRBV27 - TGTGCCAGCAGTTTATATACTAGCGGGAGGGCCAGGAATGAGCAGTTCTTC CASSLYTSGRARNEQFF
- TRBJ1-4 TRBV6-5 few TGTGCCAGCAGTAAGGGGGAAGAAAAACTGTTTTTT CASSKGEEKLFF
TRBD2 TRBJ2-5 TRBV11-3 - TGTGCCAGCAGCTATAACTCCGGGACTAGCGCCGAGACCCAGTACTTC CASSYNSGTSAETQYF
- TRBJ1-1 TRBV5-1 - TGCGCCAGCAGCTTAGGATTTGGGGGAACTGAAGCTTTCTTT CASSLGFGGTEAFF
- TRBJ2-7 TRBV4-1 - TGCGCCAGCAGCGACCCGGGGTGGGGCGAGCAGTACTTC CASSDPGWGEQYF
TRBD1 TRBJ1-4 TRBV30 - TGTGCCTGGAGTCTCACAGGGGGAACTAATGAAAAACTGTTTTTT CAWSLTGGTNEKLFF